This T cell receptor beta chain was profiled in a study of shared clonotypes between healthy human individuals. PCR replicates from unsorted PBMC used roughly 300 ng DNA, and this amount was tens of thousands of T cell genomes. This table comes from immunoSEQ multiplex PCR, and its TCRdb copy is limited to in-frame clones, with some not included. The table includes 450,000 or so clones, 75% to 80% detected once. The V gene end was trimmed by 4 bases and the J gene end by 0 bases; junction bases not matched to a gene: 13. CDR1 is SQVTM and CDR2 is ANQGSEA in the germline V gene. This CDR3 is built from 18 residues.

The sequence came from a woman between 35 and 50 years old in good health. Some clones in this sample may be carry-over from other donors' samples. The chain uses TRBV29-1 and TRBJ2-1; 9 nucleotides agree with TRBD2. The material sequenced was PBMCs. The DNA for the CDR3 is TGCAGCGTTGTTTTGCGGGAGGGCCGCGGTAGCTCCTACAATGAGCAGTTCTTC. It yields the protein CSVVLREGRGSSYNEQFF.